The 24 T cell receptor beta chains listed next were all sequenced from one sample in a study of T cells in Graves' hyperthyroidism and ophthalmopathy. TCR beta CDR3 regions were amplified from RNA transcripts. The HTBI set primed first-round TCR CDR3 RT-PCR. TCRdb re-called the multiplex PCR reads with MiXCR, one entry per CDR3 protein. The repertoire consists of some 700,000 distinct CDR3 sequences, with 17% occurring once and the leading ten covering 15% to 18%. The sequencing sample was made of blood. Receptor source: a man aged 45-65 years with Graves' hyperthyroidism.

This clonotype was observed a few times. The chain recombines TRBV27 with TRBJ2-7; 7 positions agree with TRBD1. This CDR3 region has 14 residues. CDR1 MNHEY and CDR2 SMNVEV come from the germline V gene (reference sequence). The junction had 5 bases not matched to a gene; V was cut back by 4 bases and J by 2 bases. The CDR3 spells CASSSGGVPYEQYF. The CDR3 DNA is TGTGCCAGCAGTTCAGGGGGAGTCCCCTACGAGCAGTACTTC.

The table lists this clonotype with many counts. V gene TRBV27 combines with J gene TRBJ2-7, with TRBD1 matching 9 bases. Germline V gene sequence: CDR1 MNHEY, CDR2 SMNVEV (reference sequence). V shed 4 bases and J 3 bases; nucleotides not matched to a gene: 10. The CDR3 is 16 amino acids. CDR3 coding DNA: TGTGCCAGCAGTTCCCGACCGGGACAGGGCGTCTACGAGCAGTACTTC. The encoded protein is CASSSRPGQGVYEQYF.

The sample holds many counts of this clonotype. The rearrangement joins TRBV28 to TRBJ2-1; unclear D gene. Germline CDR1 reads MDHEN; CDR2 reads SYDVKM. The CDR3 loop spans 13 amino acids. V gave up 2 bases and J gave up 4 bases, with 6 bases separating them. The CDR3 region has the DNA TGTGCCAGCAGTTTAGAAGGATACAATGAGCAGTTCTTC. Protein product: CASSLEGYNEQFF.

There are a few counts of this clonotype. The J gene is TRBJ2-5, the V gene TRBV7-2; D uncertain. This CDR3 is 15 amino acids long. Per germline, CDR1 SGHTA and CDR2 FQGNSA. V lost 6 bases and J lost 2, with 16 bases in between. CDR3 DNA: TGTGCCAGCAGGTCCAGAGGCGGACCGCAAGAGACCCAGTACTTC. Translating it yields CASRSRGGPQETQYF.

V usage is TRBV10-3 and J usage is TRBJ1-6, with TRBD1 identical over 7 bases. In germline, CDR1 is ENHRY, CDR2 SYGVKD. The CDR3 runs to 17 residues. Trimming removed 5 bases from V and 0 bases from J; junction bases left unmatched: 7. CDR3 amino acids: CAISRDRQSSYNSPLHF. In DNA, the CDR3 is TGTGCCATCAGTCGGGACAGACAGAGCTCCTATAATTCACCCCTCCACTTT.

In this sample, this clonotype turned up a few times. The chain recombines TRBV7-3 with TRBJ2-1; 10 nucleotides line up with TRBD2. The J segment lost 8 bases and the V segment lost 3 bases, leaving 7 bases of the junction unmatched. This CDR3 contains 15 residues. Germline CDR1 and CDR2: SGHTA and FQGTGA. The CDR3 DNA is TGTGCCAGCAGCTTTTCTAGCGGGAGTCGTGATGAGCAGTTCTTC. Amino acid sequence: CASSFSSGSRDEQFF. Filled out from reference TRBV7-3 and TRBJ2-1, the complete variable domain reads GAGVSQTPSNKVTEKGKYVELRCDPISGHTALYWYRQSLGQGPEFLIYFQGTGAADDSGLPNDRFFAVRPEGSVSTLKIQRTERGDSAVYLCASSFSSGSRDEQFFGPGTRLTVL.

The CDR3 DNA follows: TGTGCCAGCAGTTTCGTGGACAGCACTTACGAGCAGTACTTC. It is translated as CASSFVDSTYEQYF. The genes are TRBV28 and TRBJ2-7; TRBD1 is a possible D gene (6 bases). Deletions cut 3 bases from V and 4 bases from J, with 13 bases between. The CDR3 sequence is 14 residues long. Per germline, CDR1 MDHEN and CDR2 SYDVKM.

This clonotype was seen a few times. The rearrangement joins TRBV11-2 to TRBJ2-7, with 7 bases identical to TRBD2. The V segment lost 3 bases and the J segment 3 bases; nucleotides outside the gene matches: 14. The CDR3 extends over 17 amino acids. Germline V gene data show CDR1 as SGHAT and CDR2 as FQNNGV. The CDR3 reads CASSLGLAGAHHYEQYF. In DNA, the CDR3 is TGTGCCAGCAGCTTGGGTCTGGCGGGAGCCCATCACTACGAGCAGTACTTC. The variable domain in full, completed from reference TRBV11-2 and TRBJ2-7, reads EAGVAQSPRYKIIEKRQSVAFWCNPISGHATLYWYQQILGQGPKLLIQFQNNGVVDDSQLPKDRFSAERLKGVDSTLKIQPAKLEDSAVYLCASSLGLAGAHHYEQYFGPGTRLTVT.

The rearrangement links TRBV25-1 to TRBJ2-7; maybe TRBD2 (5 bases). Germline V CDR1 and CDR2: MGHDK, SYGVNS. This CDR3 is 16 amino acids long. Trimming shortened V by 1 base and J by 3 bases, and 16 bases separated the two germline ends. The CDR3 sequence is CASSEWENPPHYEQYF. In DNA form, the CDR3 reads TGTGCCAGCAGTGAATGGGAGAACCCACCACACTACGAGCAGTACTTC.

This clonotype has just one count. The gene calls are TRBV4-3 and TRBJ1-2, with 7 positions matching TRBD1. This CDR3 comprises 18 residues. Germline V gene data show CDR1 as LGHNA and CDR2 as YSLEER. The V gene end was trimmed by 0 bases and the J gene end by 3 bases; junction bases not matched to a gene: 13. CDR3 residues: CASSQERVGQAGDYGYTF. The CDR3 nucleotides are TGCGCCAGCAGCCAAGAAAGGGTCGGACAGGCTGGAGACTATGGCTACACCTTC.

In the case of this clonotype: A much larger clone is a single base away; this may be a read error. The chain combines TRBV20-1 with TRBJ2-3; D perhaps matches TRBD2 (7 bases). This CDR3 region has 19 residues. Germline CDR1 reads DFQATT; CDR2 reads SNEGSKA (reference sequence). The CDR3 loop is CSARLVPGGGPRDTDTLYF. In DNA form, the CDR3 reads TGCAGTGCTAGACTCGTGCCGGGGGGCGGACCCCGAGACACAGATACGCTGTATTTT.

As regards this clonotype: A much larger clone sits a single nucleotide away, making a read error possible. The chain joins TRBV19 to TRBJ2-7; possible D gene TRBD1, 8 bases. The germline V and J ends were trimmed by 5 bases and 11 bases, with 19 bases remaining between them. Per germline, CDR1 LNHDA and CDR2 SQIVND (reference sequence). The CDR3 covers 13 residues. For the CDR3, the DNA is TGTGCCAGTAGTGCGGACAGGGCGGGGGAGAAGTACTTC. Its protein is CASSADRAGEKYF.

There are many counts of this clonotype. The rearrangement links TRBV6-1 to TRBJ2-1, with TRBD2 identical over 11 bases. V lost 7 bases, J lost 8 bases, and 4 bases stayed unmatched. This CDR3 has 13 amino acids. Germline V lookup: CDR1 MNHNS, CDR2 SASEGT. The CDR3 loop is CASILAGVHEQFF. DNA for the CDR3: TGTGCCAGCATACTAGCGGGAGTACATGAGCAGTTCTTC.

The CDR3 region has the DNA TGCGCCAGCAGCTACAATTCAGACTACAATGAGCAGTTCTTC. Encoded protein: CASSYNSDYNEQFF. The rearrangement links TRBV5-1 to TRBJ2-1; no definite D call. Trimming cost V 3 bases and J 3 bases, with 10 bases left between them. The CDR3 is made up of 14 amino acids. CDR1 and CDR2 (germline): SGHRS, YFSETQ.

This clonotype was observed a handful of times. The CDR3: CASSPGGMAEAFF. CDR3 bases: TGTGCCAGCAGTCCCGGCGGGATGGCTGAAGCTTTCTTT. The genes are TRBV6-1 and TRBJ1-1; unclear D gene. V was cut by 5 bases and J by 6 bases, with 13 bases left in between. The CDR3 runs to 13 residues. Germline loops: CDR1 MNHNS, CDR2 SASEGT.

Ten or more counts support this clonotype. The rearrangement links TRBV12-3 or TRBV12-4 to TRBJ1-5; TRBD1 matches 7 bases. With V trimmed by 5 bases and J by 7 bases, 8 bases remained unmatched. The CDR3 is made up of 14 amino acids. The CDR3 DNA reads TGTGCCAGCAGTCTAGTAACAGGGGACCAGCCCCAGCATTTT. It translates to CASSLVTGDQPQHF.

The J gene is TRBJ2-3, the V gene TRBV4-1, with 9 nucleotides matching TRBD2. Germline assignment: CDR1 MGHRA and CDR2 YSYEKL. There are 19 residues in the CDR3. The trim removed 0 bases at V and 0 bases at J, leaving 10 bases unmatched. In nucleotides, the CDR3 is TGCGCCAGCAGCCAAGAAGGCGCGGGAGGGCCTGTCAGCACAGATACGCAGTATTTT. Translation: CASSQEGAGGPVSTDTQYF.

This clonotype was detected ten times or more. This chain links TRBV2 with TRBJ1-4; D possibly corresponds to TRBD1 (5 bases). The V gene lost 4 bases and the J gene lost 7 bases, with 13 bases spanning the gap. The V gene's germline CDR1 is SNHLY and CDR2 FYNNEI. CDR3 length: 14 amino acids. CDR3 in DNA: TGTGCCAGCAGTGGGTCGGGGGTTGGTGAAAAACTGTTTTTT. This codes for CASSGSGVGEKLFF.

The CDR3 loop reads CASSYSIGEETQYF. CDR3 nucleotide sequence: TGTGCCAGCAGTTACTCGATCGGGGAGGAGACCCAGTACTTC. The chain recombines TRBV6-5 with TRBJ2-5; the D gene is possibly TRBD2 (5 bases). Germline V CDR1 and CDR2: MNHEY, SVGAGI. CDR3 length: 14 amino acids. Trimming left V 0 bases short and J 5 bases short, with 10 bases between.

The CDR3 spells CASSSQGWGYTF. DNA of the CDR3: TGTGCCAGCAGTTCACAGGGTTGGGGCTACACCTTC. V usage is TRBV7-6 and J usage is TRBJ1-2; tentatively, D is TRBD1 (6 bases). Germline loops: CDR1 SGHVS, CDR2 FNYEAQ. With 6 bases removed from V and 8 bases from J, the gap between germline ends came to 13 bases. CDR3 length: 12 amino acids.

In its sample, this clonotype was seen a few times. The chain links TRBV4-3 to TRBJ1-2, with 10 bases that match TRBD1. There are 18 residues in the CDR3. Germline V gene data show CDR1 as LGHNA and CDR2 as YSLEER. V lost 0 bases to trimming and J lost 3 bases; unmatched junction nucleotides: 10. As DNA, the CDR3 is TGCGCCAGCAGCCAAGATAGGGACAGGGGATATGTGCACTATGGCTACACCTTC. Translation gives CASSQDRDRGYVHYGYTF.

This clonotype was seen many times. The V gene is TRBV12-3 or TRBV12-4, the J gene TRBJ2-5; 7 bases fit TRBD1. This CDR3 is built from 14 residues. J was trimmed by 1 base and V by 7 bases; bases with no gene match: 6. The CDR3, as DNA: TGTGCCAGCAATCCACAGGGGTTCCAAGAGACCCAGTACTTC. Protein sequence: CASNPQGFQETQYF.

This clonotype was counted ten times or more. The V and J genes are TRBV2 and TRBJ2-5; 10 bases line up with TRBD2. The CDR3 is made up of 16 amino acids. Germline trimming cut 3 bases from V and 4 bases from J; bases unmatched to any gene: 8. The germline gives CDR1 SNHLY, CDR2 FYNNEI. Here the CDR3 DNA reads TGTGCCAGCAGTGATCTAGCGGGAGTCCGGAGAGAGACCCAGTACTTC. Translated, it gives CASSDLAGVRRETQYF.

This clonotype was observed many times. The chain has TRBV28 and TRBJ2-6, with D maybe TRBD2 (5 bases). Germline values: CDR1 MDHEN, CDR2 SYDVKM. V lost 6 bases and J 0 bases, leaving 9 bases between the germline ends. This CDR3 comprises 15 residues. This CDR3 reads CASRRGGSGANVLTF. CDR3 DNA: TGTGCCAGCAGACGAGGAGGCTCTGGGGCCAACGTCCTGACTTTC.